What follows is one T cell receptor (beta chain) and its context. This specimen belongs to a study of CD8 T cells in Susac syndrome. The CDR3 has 19 residues. Germline loops: CDR1 MNHEY, CDR2 SVGAGI. Trimming left V 0 bases short and J 5 bases short, with 25 bases between. From blood CD8+ and CD4+ T cells, TCR beta sequences were generated. cDNA came from roughly 0.53 to 1 ug RNA primed by random hexamers. TCRdb ran MiXCR on the immunoSEQ multiplex PCR reads and lists one entry per CDR3 protein. Of under 150,000 distinct CDR3 sequences in the sample, roughly 80% were seen once. This chain connects TRBV6-5 to TRBJ1-1; D is perhaps TRBD1 (5 bases). Sequenced material: CD8+ T cells from PBMCs. The TCR sequence derives from a human donor with multiple sclerosis. The CDR3 loop is CASSYSWPTREGQRTEAFF. CDR3 coding DNA: TGTGCCAGCAGTTACTCTTGGCCGACCCGAGAGGGGCAGAGGACTGAAGCTTTCTTT.